These T cell receptor beta chains were read from a single sample in a study of blood T cell repertoires in COVID-19. Some clones are missing from TCRdb's copy, which holds only in-frame ones; the method was immunoSEQ multiplex PCR. The sample holds about 58,000 clones, around 90% seen once. Sequenced input: peripheral blood. Receptors originate from a man in his sixties with acute or convalescent COVID-19. Each CDR3 is given with its conserved first and last residue.

>TRBV19|TRBJ1-4
CASSATGEEKLFF
>TRBV7-9|TRBJ2-5
CASRTGGLAVRETQYF
>TRBV6-6|TRBJ2-5
CASSTTRGGVETQYF
>TRBV28|TRBJ2-5
CASSLSGEGQETQYF
>TRBV7-2|TRBJ2-7
CASSLGSGSPYEQYF
>TRBV9|TRBJ1-1
CASSVDGQNYRTEAFF
>TRBV5-6|TRBJ2-5
CASSLVAAQETQYF
>TRBV6-5|TRBJ1-1
CASSWGRGTEAFF
>TRBV11-3|TRBJ2-7
CASSFTGGAYEQYF
>TRBV5-1|TRBJ2-4
CASSSKMSVAAKNIQYF
>TRBV30|TRBJ2-2
CAWSRGQNTGELFF
>TRBV3-1/TRBV3-2|TRBJ2-5
CASSQDRPLEYQETQYF
>TRBV7-9|TRBJ2-5
CASTLVSLARQETQYF
>TRBV5-1|TRBJ1-3
CASSLSPWAAGNTIYF
>TRBV28|TRBJ2-2
CASTGTMYTGELFF
>TRBV6-1|TRBJ1-1
CASSENRATEAFF
>TRBV24-1|TRBJ2-1
CATSAPGREKSYNEQFF
>TRBV4-3|TRBJ1-3
CASSQDRAGGRAIYF
>TRBV4-2|TRBJ2-2
CASKPASVNTGELFF
>TRBV9|TRBJ2-2
CASSTGTSGRASSGELFF
>TRBV19|TRBJ1-4
CASIRPGTGDEKLFF